This T cell receptor (beta chain) was captured by sequencing in a study of metastatic and nonmetastatic thyroid tumors. As for the study in general: Repertoires of blood and of tissue (tumor or nodule) from malignant and benign thyroid patients were compared.

A word on this clone: Its antigen is undetermined.

No patient had received any treatment before thyroid surgery. Authors' processing steps: The distant-metastasis classifier for papillary thyroid cancer was built from CDR3 differences across clinicopathological groups. TCRdb re-clonotyped the PCR reads through MiXCR. The authors' filters were not applied to this entry. The sample has tens of thousands of clones; 25% to 30% are singletons. Between the trimmed V and J ends, which lost 3 bases and 1 base, there was a span of 9 bases. Germline CDR1 is SEHNR and CDR2 is FQNEAQ (reference sequence). The length of the CDR3 is 14 residues. Study-level results: When malignant thyroid tumors were compared with benign nodules, TCR beta diversity was reportedly significantly higher in the malignant tumors. This held in both blood and tumor samples.

This TCR came from a female donor with papillary thyroid cancer or a benign thyroid nodule (not recorded which). Some clones in this sample may be carry-over from other donors' samples. This chain connects TRBV7-9 to TRBJ1-1; D is ambiguous. Material: blood. DNA of the CDR3: TGTGCCAGCAGCTTGAAAGACGGGAACACTGAAGCTTTCTTT. It encodes CASSLKDGNTEAFF.